These 32 T cell receptor beta chains were all obtained from the same sample, sequenced in a study of post-analysis software for immune sequencing data. Study outcomes and limitations: In patients, about five TRBV segments were more frequent than in controls, with TRBV5-6, TRBV5-1 and TRBV20-1 among them.

Antigens for these TCRs are unknown. The TCR beta cDNA libraries carried unique molecular identifiers. A single record per CDR3 protein comes from TCRdb applying MiXCR to the PCR reads. Found here are roughly 400,000 distinct CDR3 sequences, less than 40% of them singletons; the top ten hold less than 10%. What was sequenced was blood. These receptors all come from a girl aged 2 to 9 with multiple sclerosis.

V gene TRBV2 combines with J gene TRBJ1-5; D unclear. V was clipped by 5 bases and J by 5 bases, with 16 bases between them. The CDR3 runs 15 residues. The germline CDR1 and CDR2 sequences are SNHLY and FYNNEI. CDR3 bases: TGTGCCAGCAGTAGGGAGTTAGGTTGGGATCAGCCCCAGCATTTT. This codes for CASSRELGWDQPQHF.

This clonotype was picked up one time. The chain combines TRBV7-9 with TRBJ1-1; possibly TRBD1 for D (5 bases). The CDR3 is made up of 14 amino acids. Trimming took 3 bases from V and 8 from J, leaving 16 bases between them. The germline V gene encodes CDR1 SEHNR and CDR2 FQNEAQ (reference sequence). CDR3 protein: CASSLARDPLEAFF. The CDR3 DNA sequence: TGTGCCAGCAGCTTGGCTAGGGACCCGCTGGAAGCTTTCTTT.

This clonotype was seen only once. The CDR3 loop reads CSVDEGGQETQYF. As DNA, the CDR3 is TGCAGCGTTGATGAGGGTGGGCAAGAGACCCAGTACTTC. This chain uses TRBV29-1 with TRBJ2-5; a possible D gene is TRBD2 (5 bases). This CDR3 comprises 13 residues. Trimming removed 3 bases from V and 2 bases from J, with 10 bases in between. Germline V gene lookup returns CDR1 SQVTM and CDR2 ANQGSEA.

The chain combines TRBV2 with TRBJ2-1; D may be TRBD1 (5 bases). The CDR3 contains 11 residues. The V end was cut by 5 bases, the J end by 15 bases, with 14 bases between. CDR1 is SNHLY, CDR2 FYNNEI, per germline. CDR3 sequence: CASSPQVTMFF. The CDR3 DNA follows: TGTGCCAGCAGTCCACAGGTCACGATGTTCTTC. Drawing the rest from reference TRBV2 and TRBJ2-1, the complete variable domain is EPEVTQTPSHQVTQMGQEVILRCVPISNHLYFYWYRQILGQKVEFLVSFYNNEISEKSEIFDDQFSVERPDGSNFTLKIRSTKLEDSAMYFCASSPQVTMFFGPGTRLTVL.

The chain combines TRBV20-1 with TRBJ1-6; 7 bases line up with TRBD1. The CDR3 sequence is 14 residues long. The germline gives CDR1 DFQATT, CDR2 SNEGSKA (reference sequence). V trimming: 6 bases; J trimming: 4 bases; junction bases outside the gene matches: 6. The CDR3 DNA sequence: TGCAGTGCGATTCCGGGACAGTATAATTCACCCCTCCACTTT. Protein sequence: CSAIPGQYNSPLHF.

The chain has TRBV27 and TRBJ2-3; 7 bases are a match to TRBD1. Germline values: CDR1 MNHEY, CDR2 SMNVEV (reference sequence). This CDR3 has 16 amino acids. Trimming took 6 bases from V and 2 from J; bases not matched to a gene: 11. The CDR3 reads CASSPWAGGFTDTQYF. DNA of the CDR3: TGTGCCAGCAGCCCATGGGCAGGGGGATTCACAGATACGCAGTATTTT.

This clonotype was detected only a few times. V is TRBV7-8 and J is TRBJ1-5; D unresolved. The CDR3 has 18 amino acids. V lost 0 bases and J 7 bases, leaving 22 bases between the germline ends. Germline V lookup: CDR1 SGHVS, CDR2 FQNEAQ. The CDR3, as DNA: TGTGCCAGCAGCTTAGCGTGCCCCCTGTGTCTAAAACGGCAGCCCCAGCATTTT. It codes for CASSLACPLCLKRQPQHF.

This clonotype was seen more than once but under ten times. V is TRBV12-3 or TRBV12-4 and J is TRBJ2-5; the D is unclear. V gave up 4 bases and J gave up 1 base, with 10 bases separating them. This CDR3 comprises 14 residues. CDR3: CASSSQPFQETQYF. Written as DNA, the CDR3 is TGTGCCAGCAGTTCACAGCCGTTCCAAGAGACCCAGTACTTC.

The chain uses TRBV19 and TRBJ2-3; TRBD1 matches 8 bases. Germline V gene data show CDR1 as LNHDA and CDR2 as SQIVND (reference sequence). V trimming: 7 bases; J trimming: 4 bases; junction bases outside the gene matches: 13. The CDR3 is made up of 16 amino acids. The CDR3 here is CASTKIGQGRADTQYF. The CDR3 nucleotides are TGTGCCAGTACCAAAATCGGACAGGGCAGAGCAGATACGCAGTATTTT.

The chain combines TRBV29-1 with TRBJ1-5; 7 bases map to TRBD1. The CDR3 sequence is 12 residues long. From germline, CDR1 is SQVTM and CDR2 ANQGSEA. V trimming: 6 bases; J trimming: 5 bases; junction bases outside the gene matches: 4. CDR3 nucleotide sequence: TGCAGCGTCAGGACAGGAGATCAGCCCCAGCATTTT. Translation gives CSVRTGDQPQHF.

This clonotype has only a few counts. The chain combines TRBV6-5 with TRBJ1-1; no clear D gene. Germline CDR1 reads MNHEY; CDR2 reads SVGAGI. This CDR3 contains 12 residues. Trimming cost V 9 bases and J 2 bases, with 10 bases left between them. The DNA of the CDR3 is TGTGCCAGTTATAGGTTAAACACTGAAGCTTTCTTT. Its translation: CASYRLNTEAFF.

This clonotype was picked up one time. A much more abundant neighbour one base away suggests this may be a read error. The CDR3: CASSPGGSGGIAKNIRYF. CDR3 nucleotide sequence: TGTGCCAGCAGCCCCGGCGGGTCAGGGGGGATAGCCAAAAACATTCGGTACTTC. V usage is TRBV28 and J usage is TRBJ2-7; maybe TRBD1 (7 bases). From germline, CDR1 is MDHEN and CDR2 SYDVKM. Deletions cut 6 bases from V and 12 bases from J, with 36 bases between. This CDR3 region has 18 residues.

The chain has TRBV25-1 and TRBJ1-2, with 7 bases fitting TRBD1. This CDR3 region has 12 residues. From germline, CDR1 is MGHDK and CDR2 SYGVNS. Losses at the gene ends were 8 bases for V and 4 bases for J; bases not matched to a gene: 4. CDR3 sequence (DNA): TGTGCCAGCGGGGGACAGACCTATGGCTACACCTTC. Its protein product is CASGGQTYGYTF.

Only a few counts were recorded for this clonotype. The rearrangement joins TRBV12-3 or TRBV12-4 to TRBJ2-4, with TRBD2 identical over 12 bases. The J call may be in error: the DNA end matches TRBJ2-7 better. There are 17 residues in the CDR3. The CDR3 region is CASSPAGLAGGTYEQYF. DNA for the CDR3: TGTGCCAGCAGTCCAGCAGGCCTAGCGGGGGGGACATACGAGCAGTACTTC.

This clonotype was counted between two and nine times. The rearrangement uses TRBV29-1 and TRBJ2-3, with D possibly being TRBD1 (6 bases). Germline V CDR1 and CDR2: SQVTM, ANQGSEA. The CDR3 has 14 amino acids. V lost 6 bases, J lost 1 base, and 14 bases lay in between. CDR3 sequence (DNA): TGCAGCGTCTACAGGGATTGGGGCACAGATACGCAGTATTTT. Translated, it gives CSVYRDWGTDTQYF.

The sample holds a few counts of this clonotype. At one end the junction does not follow the germline gene, possibly because of a read error. The chain joins TRBV4-1 to TRBJ1-2, with TRBD1 matching over 7 bases. The CDR3 covers 14 residues. Looked up from germline, CDR1 is MGHRA and CDR2 is YSYEKL. CDR3 nucleotides: TGCGCCAACAGCCAACGACAGGGTACGGATGGCTACACCTTC. Encoded protein: CANSQRQGTDGYTF.

This chain connects TRBV7-9 to TRBJ2-5; D is undetermined. Germline V gene data show CDR1 as SEHNR and CDR2 as FQNEAQ (reference sequence). The CDR3 totals 14 residues. V shed 5 bases and J shed 5 bases, with 15 bases lying between them. In DNA, the CDR3 is TGTGCCAGCAGCGTTCTAGGTCTCGGGGAGACCCAGTACTTC. Amino acids: CASSVLGLGETQYF.

This clonotype was counted only a few times. This chain joins TRBV28 and TRBJ1-6; maybe TRBD1 (5 bases). There are 16 residues in the CDR3. CDR1 is MDHEN and CDR2 is SYDVKM in the germline V gene. V gave up 4 bases and J gave up 4 bases, with 14 bases separating them. CDR3 sequence reads: CASSSYGQGYNSPLHF. For the CDR3, the DNA is TGTGCCAGCAGTTCTTATGGACAAGGTTATAATTCACCCCTCCACTTT. Supplemented by reference TRBV28 and TRBJ1-6, the full variable domain reads DVKVTQSSRYLVKRTGEKVFLECVQDMDHENMFWYRQDPGLGLRLIYFSYDVKMKEKGDIPEGYSVSREKKERFSLILESASTNQTSMYLCASSSYGQGYNSPLHFGNGTRLTVT.

The chain uses TRBV5-1 and TRBJ2-7, with TRBD2 matching over 10 bases. Germline trimming cut 0 bases from V and 7 bases from J; bases unmatched to any gene: 10. The length of the CDR3 is 16 residues. Germline V gives CDR1 SGHRS, CDR2 YFSETQ. The CDR3 protein is CASSLVASGSSDEQYF. CDR3 DNA: TGCGCCAGCAGCTTGGTAGCTAGCGGGAGCTCCGATGAGCAGTACTTC.

This clonotype was counted a few times. The chain is built from TRBV7-2 and TRBJ2-1; no clear D. Germline V lookup: CDR1 SGHTA, CDR2 FQGNSA. This CDR3 is built from 15 residues. V dropped 3 bases and J dropped 3 bases, with 12 bases sitting between them. The CDR3 sequence: CASSFYQTHYNEQFF. For the CDR3, the DNA is TGTGCCAGCAGCTTCTATCAGACGCACTACAATGAGCAGTTCTTC. The complete variable domain, with remaining parts taken from reference TRBV7-2 and TRBJ2-1, reads GAGVSQSPSNKVTEKGKDVELRCDPISGHTALYWYRQSLGQGLEFLIYFQGNSAPDKSGLPSDRFSAERTGGSVSTLTIQRTQQEDSAVYLCASSFYQTHYNEQFFGPGTRLTVL.

There are a few counts of this clonotype. This rearrangement joins TRBV7-8 to TRBJ2-3; the D is unclear. V was cut by 1 base and J by 0 bases, with 11 bases left in between. This CDR3 region has 16 residues. CDR1 and CDR2 from the germline V gene are SGHVS and FQNEAQ. The CDR3 coding sequence is TGTGCCAGCAGCTTAGTCAGGATCCCTAGCACAGATACGCAGTATTTT. It codes for CASSLVRIPSTDTQYF.

The V call is TRBV24-1, the J call TRBJ1-2, with D maybe TRBD1 (5 bases). Trimming pared 3 bases from V and 3 bases from J, leaving 16 bases between. Germline V gene data show CDR1 as KGHDR and CDR2 as SFDVKD. The CDR3 is made up of 16 amino acids. CDR3: CATSDRQGGGYYGYTF. The CDR3 DNA follows: TGTGCCACCAGTGATCGTCAGGGTGGAGGGTACTATGGCTACACCTTC.

This chain links TRBV6-2 or TRBV6-3 with TRBJ2-1; 10 bases are shared with TRBD2. The J call is doubtful: the DNA matches TRBJ2-7 better. Germline V lookup: CDR1 MNHEY, CDR2 SVGEGT. This CDR3 has 14 amino acids. CDR3 in DNA: TGTGCCAGCAGGGCTAGCGGGAGTAGCTACGAGCAGTACTTC. This sequence encodes CASRASGSSYEQYF.

This clonotype was seen a handful of times. This chain links TRBV5-6 with TRBJ1-5; 9 positions match TRBD1. With 3 bases clipped from V and 3 bases from J, the junction kept 7 bases outside the gene matches. Germline-derived CDR1 and CDR2 are SGHDT and YYEEEE. The length of the CDR3 is 16 residues. The CDR3 loop is CASSSWDRAYNQPQHF. The CDR3 DNA reads TGTGCCAGCAGCTCCTGGGACAGGGCGTACAATCAGCCCCAGCATTTT.

This clonotype occurred once. The genes are TRBV27 and TRBJ2-7; TRBD2 agrees at 7 bases. This CDR3 comprises 16 residues. The ends lost 6 bases at V and 4 bases at J; junction bases unmatched: 15. Germline loops: CDR1 MNHEY, CDR2 SMNVEV (reference sequence). CDR3 nucleotides: TGTGCCAGCAGGGGAAAGGTAGGACTAGGTACTTACGAGCAGTACTTC. Amino acid sequence: CASRGKVGLGTYEQYF.

Only a few counts were recorded for this clonotype. The rearrangement uses TRBV6-1 and TRBJ1-2; D gene uncertain. V lost 3 bases and J lost 6, with 11 bases in between. Per the germline V gene, CDR1 is MNHNS and CDR2 is SASEGT. The CDR3 consists of 13 residues. This chain's CDR3 is CASSDTAGDGYTF. The CDR3 bases are TGTGCCAGCAGTGATACGGCAGGTGATGGCTACACCTTC.

The table lists this clonotype with a few counts. The V call is TRBV12-3 or TRBV12-4, the J call TRBJ2-5, with D perhaps assigned TRBD1 or TRBD2 (5 bases each). The CDR3 is made up of 13 amino acids. V gave up 6 bases and J gave up 11 bases, with 19 bases separating them. The CDR3 sequence: CASSQGKRWEQYF. The CDR3 DNA reads as TGTGCCAGCAGCCAGGGAAAGCGGTGGGAGCAGTACTTC.

The V call is TRBV9, the J call TRBJ1-2; tentative D call: TRBD1 (6 bases). Germline CDR1 reads SGDLS; CDR2 reads YYNGEE. This CDR3 is 15 amino acids long. The ends were cut back, 4 bases at V and 4 bases at J, with 17 bases in the middle. The CDR3 bases are TGTGCCAGCAGCCAAAATTACAGGGAGCGCTATGGCTACACCTTC. This gives the protein CASSQNYRERYGYTF.

CDR3 protein: CSVEARGRETQYF. CDR3 sequence (DNA): TGCAGCGTTGAGGCCAGGGGGCGAGAGACCCAGTACTTC. This chain uses TRBV29-1 with TRBJ2-5; 8 bases line up with TRBD1. V shed 3 bases and J 4 bases; nucleotides not matched to a gene: 4. The germline V gene encodes CDR1 SQVTM and CDR2 ANQGSEA. The CDR3 sequence is 13 residues long.

This clonotype appeared a few times. The genes are TRBV3-1 and TRBJ2-7, with a possible D match to TRBD1 (6 bases). CDR3 length: 14 amino acids. CDR1 LGHDT and CDR2 YNNKEL come from the germline V gene (reference sequence). Between the trimmed V and J ends, which lost 2 bases and 7 bases, there was a span of 15 bases. The CDR3 nucleotides are TGTGCCAGCAGCCAAATTGGGGGCTCGTTAGAGCAGTACTTC. It yields the protein CASSQIGGSLEQYF.

The J gene is TRBJ2-4, the V gene TRBV6-5; tentatively, D is TRBD1 or TRBD2 (5 bases each). Trimming left V 0 bases short and J 13 bases short, with 25 bases between. There are 17 residues in the CDR3. Germline lookup yields CDR1 MNHEY and CDR2 SVGAGI. The CDR3 sequence is CASSYSDIPGPTRLQYF. CDR3 nucleotides: TGTGCCAGCAGTTACTCCGATATTCCGGGGCCGACCAGGTTGCAGTACTTC.

This clonotype came up a few times. The J gene is TRBJ2-7, the V gene TRBV20-1; 11 nucleotides agree with TRBD2. Germline V gene sequence: CDR1 DFQATT, CDR2 SNEGSKA (reference sequence). V was pared by 3 bases and J by 2 bases, with 18 bases of the junction left unmatched. The CDR3 contains 19 residues. The CDR3 here is CSARPFASGRTITTYEQYF. The CDR3 DNA sequence: TGCAGTGCTAGGCCTTTTGCTAGCGGGAGGACCATAACGACCTACGAGCAGTACTTC.